This is a list of T cell receptor beta chains from one sample in a study of OX40 agonist ivuxolimab in advanced cancers. Sequencing was performed with immunoSEQ multiplex PCR; in TCRdb, only in-frame clones are kept and a portion is missing. The sample has 20,000 to 30,000 clones, more than 70% seen once; the top ten hold roughly 24%. The sequenced sample was CD4+ or CD8+ T cells sorted from blood, obtained in a trial of the OX40 agonist ivuxolimab. Every receptor here comes from an adult with an advanced solid tumor such as melanoma, head and neck, liver or kidney cancer. Each CDR3 is given with its conserved first and last residue. The D gene is left open where the match is weak. The size of a clone is reported for some rows only, either as once, few or many, or as a class for expanded clones.

>TRBV13|.|.|TRBJ2-7
CASSLESTPEQYF
TGTGCCAGCAGCTTAGAATCCACGCCAGAGCAGTACTTC
>TRBV6-1|.|.|TRBJ1-2
CASSARVQTNYGYTF
TGTGCCAGCAGTGCTCGGGTGCAGACTAACTATGGCTACACCTTC
>TRBV2|.|.|TRBJ2-7
CASRELLAASYEQYF
TGTGCCAGCAGGGAACTACTAGCAGCCTCCTACGAGCAGTACTTC
>TRBV6-5|.|.|TRBJ1-1
CASSFLGGNTEAFF
TGTGCCAGCAGTTTCCTGGGGGGGAACACTGAAGCTTTCTTT
>TRBV2|.|.|TRBJ2-7
CASTPGTVVDYEQYF
TGTGCCAGCACCCCCGGGACCGTTGTGGACTACGAGCAGTACTTC
>TRBV6-5|.|.|TRBJ2-2
CASRYLTGELFF
TGTGCCAGCAGGTATCTCACCGGGGAGCTGTTTTTT
>TRBV7-3|TRBD2|.|TRBJ2-1
CASSPTGGEQFF
TGTGCCAGCAGCCCGACGGGGGGAGAGCAGTTCTTC
>TRBV2|TRBD2|.|TRBJ2-5
CATKPGSGSGETQYF
TGTGCCACCAAACCCGGGAGCGGGAGTGGAGAGACCCAGTACTTC
>TRBV19|.|.|TRBJ1-1
CASKAGSMNTEAFF
TGTGCCAGTAAAGCGGGCAGCATGAACACTGAAGCTTTCTTT
>TRBV6-6|.|.|TRBJ2-7
CASSVGTAYEQYF
TGTGCCAGCAGTGTCGGGACGGCCTACGAGCAGTACTTC
>TRBV7-2|.|.|TRBJ2-2
CASSLNRPPGELFF
TGTGCCAGCAGCTTGAATAGACCCCCCGGGGAGCTGTTTTTT
>TRBV10-3|TRBD2|.|TRBJ2-2
CAINRLAGGESGELFF
TGTGCCATCAACCGACTAGCGGGGGGGGAAAGCGGGGAGCTGTTTTTT
>TRBV25-1|.|.|TRBJ2-7
CASRMDSSYEQYF
TGTGCCAGCAGGATGGACAGCTCCTACGAGCAGTACTTC
>TRBV7-3|.|few|TRBJ1-2
CASSIPGENYGYTF
TGTGCCAGCAGCATTCCCGGGGAGAACTATGGCTACACCTTC
>TRBV5-4|.|.|TRBJ1-2
CASSLEGPFYGYTF
TGTGCCAGCAGCTTGGAGGGGCCTTTCTATGGCTACACCTTC
>TRBV27|.|.|TRBJ2-5
CASSSLGQETQYF
TGTGCCAGCAGTTCTCTGGGACAAGAGACCCAGTACTTC
>TRBV5-1|TRBD2|.|TRBJ2-5
CASSLGTGGETQYF
TGCGCCAGCAGCTTGGGGACGGGAGGTGAGACCCAGTACTTC
>TRBV4-3|.|.|TRBJ1-4
CASSAQEKLFF
TGCGCCAGCAGCGCACAGGAAAAACTGTTTTTT
>TRBV2|.|.|TRBJ2-1
CATDRDNEQFF
TGTGCCACCGACAGAGACAATGAGCAGTTCTTC
>TRBV5-4|.|.|TRBJ2-1
CASSSLGNEQFF
TGTGCCAGCAGCTCCCTAGGTAATGAGCAGTTCTTC